Below, one T cell receptor (beta chain) is given with its context. The antigen is not known. This record belongs to a study of memory CD4+ T cells and cytomegalovirus serostatus. About the study: Healthy Belgian adult donors included roughly ten CMV-positive and about two dozen CMV-negative people. Findings and limits, study-wide: A US-trained random forest predicted CMV serostatus with median AUC roughly 0.9. CD4+ memory repertoires contained about two fifths of the roughly 160 reported CMV TCRbeta sequences.

The sort gate was single viable CD3+CD4+CD8-CD45RO+ cells for memory CD4+ T cells. Here immunoSEQ multiplex PCR was the method, and the copy in TCRdb shows in-frame clones only, minus some. Among 50,000 to 75,000 clones listed, approximately 78% were seen once. The TCR comes from an adult in good health and CMV-seronegative. Sequenced sample: memory CD4+ T cells from blood.

The CDR3 region is CASSQESLNSGNTIYF. Written as DNA, the CDR3 is TGTGCCAGCTCACAGGAGTCCTTAAACTCTGGAAACACCATATATTTT. The chain joins TRBV18 to TRBJ1-3; unclear D gene. Trimming pared 4 bases from V and 0 bases from J, leaving 13 bases between. CDR1 and CDR2 (germline): KGHSH, LQKENI. The CDR3 covers 16 residues. Based on the CDR3 plus reference TRBV18 and TRBJ1-3, the full variable domain is NAGVMQNPRHLVRRRGQEARLRCSPMKGHSHVYWYRQLPEEGLKFMVYLQKENIIDESGMPKERFSAEFPKEGPSILRIQQVVRGDSAAYFCASSQESLNSGNTIYFGEGSWLTVV.